The 24 T cell receptor beta chains given below trace back to one sample, sequenced in a study of T cells in Graves' hyperthyroidism and ophthalmopathy. Amplified regions were TCR beta CDR3 sequences from RNA transcripts. HTBI primers were used for first-round RT-PCR of the TCR CDR3. MiXCR, applied by TCRdb to the multiplex PCR reads, yields one record per CDR3 protein. The sample lists about 260,000 distinct CDR3 sequences; roughly 15% were seen once. Sequenced input: blood. The source is a woman aged 18-30 years with Graves' ophthalmopathy.

This clonotype was picked up one time. This chain connects TRBV5-6 to TRBJ1-1; TRBD1 is a possible D gene (5 bases). This CDR3 has 13 amino acids. V was trimmed by 4 bases and J by 7 bases, leaving 14 bases between them. Germline CDR1 and CDR2: SGHDT and YYEEEE. The CDR3 loop reads CASSGGRLGEAFF. CDR3 sequence (DNA): TGTGCCAGCAGCGGGGGACGGCTCGGTGAAGCTTTCTTT. The entire variable domain, with the rest obtained from reference TRBV5-6 and TRBJ1-1, is as follows: DAGVTQSPTHLIKTRGQQVTLRCSPKSGHDTVSWYQQALGQGPQFIFQYYEEEERQRGNFPDRFSGHQFPNYSSELNVNALLLGDSALYLCASSGGRLGEAFFGQGTRLTVV.

This clonotype was found many times. V and J are TRBV25-1 and TRBJ1-6; no clear D gene. V was clipped by 5 bases and J by 4 bases, with 12 bases between them. This CDR3 region has 15 residues. Germline V gene sequence: CDR1 MGHDK, CDR2 SYGVNS. DNA of the CDR3: TGTGCCAGCAGTCCATCGACGGGATATAATTCACCCCTCCACTTT. Its protein is CASSPSTGYNSPLHF.

At least ten counts were recorded for this clonotype. The V gene is TRBV24-1, the J gene TRBJ2-1, with 11 nucleotides matching TRBD1. Germline V gene data show CDR1 as KGHDR and CDR2 as SFDVKD. The CDR3 loop spans 16 amino acids. The ends lost 5 bases at V and 7 bases at J; junction bases unmatched: 9. Written as DNA, the CDR3 is TGTGCCACCAGTGTGACCGGACAGGGGGCGAGAAATGAGCAGTTCTTC. Protein: CATSVTGQGARNEQFF.

In its sample, this clonotype was seen many times. This sequence joins TRBV6-1 and TRBJ1-5; 8 nucleotides line up with TRBD1. The CDR3 has 15 residues. The J segment lost 3 bases and the V segment lost 5 bases, leaving 6 bases of the junction unmatched. Germline CDR1 MNHNS, CDR2 SASEGT. The CDR3 region is CASSSPDRDNQPQHF. CDR3 coding DNA: TGTGCCAGCAGTTCCCCGGACAGGGACAATCAGCCCCAGCATTTT.

This clonotype was seen many times. The chain joins TRBV12-3 or TRBV12-4 to TRBJ1-2; no clear D. The CDR3 has 12 amino acids. Trimming took 3 bases from V and 12 from J, leaving 14 bases between them. The CDR3 sequence is CASSFDGIGHTF. The CDR3 DNA reads as TGTGCCAGCAGTTTCGACGGCATAGGCCACACCTTC.

The CDR3 reads CATSRDGSNQPQHF. CDR3 nucleotides: TGTGCCACCAGCAGAGACGGTAGCAATCAGCCCCAGCATTTT. The chain employs TRBV15 and TRBJ1-5; D uncertain. Trimming took off 0 bases at V and 0 bases at J, with 3 bases between the two ends. The V gene's germline CDR1 is LNHNV and CDR2 YYDKDF (reference sequence). The length of the CDR3 is 14 residues.

This clonotype was recorded many times. The rearrangement uses TRBV28 and TRBJ2-5; 13 bases fit TRBD2. The CDR3 runs to 15 residues. The ends lost 6 bases at V and 5 bases at J; junction bases unmatched: 6. Germline CDR1 and CDR2: MDHEN and SYDVKM. CDR3: CASSFGTSGMETQYF. The CDR3 region has the DNA TGTGCCAGCAGCTTCGGGACTAGCGGGATGGAGACCCAGTACTTC.

This rearrangement joins TRBV19 to TRBJ2-5; 7 nucleotides match TRBD2. The V gene end was trimmed by 6 bases and the J gene end by 3 bases; junction bases not matched to a gene: 4. This CDR3 is 13 amino acids long. CDR1 is LNHDA, CDR2 SQIVND, per germline (reference sequence). The CDR3 DNA sequence: TGTGCCAGTAGGGGGCTAGCGGAAGAGACCCAGTACTTC. It encodes CASRGLAEETQYF.

The chain couples TRBV11-1 to TRBJ2-7; TRBD2 matches at 10 bases. Germline V CDR1 and CDR2: SGHAT, FQDESV (reference sequence). Trimming cost V 3 bases and J 1 base; bases outside gene matches: 6. CDR3 length: 16 residues. The CDR3 region is CASSLASGGKSYEQYF. The CDR3 coding sequence is TGTGCCAGCAGCTTGGCTAGCGGGGGCAAATCCTACGAGCAGTACTTC. Based on the CDR3 plus reference TRBV11-1 and TRBJ2-7, the full variable domain is EAEVAQSPRYKITEKSQAVAFWCDPISGHATLYWYRQILGQGPELLVQFQDESVVDDSQLPKDRFSAERLKGVDSTLKIQPAELGDSAMYLCASSLASGGKSYEQYFGPGTRLTVT.

This clonotype was counted at least ten times. This chain uses TRBV20-1 with TRBJ1-1, with D possibly TRBD1 on 5 matching bases. The CDR3 runs to 13 residues. The V gene's germline CDR1 is DFQATT and CDR2 SNEGSKA (reference sequence). V lost 1 base and J 2 bases, leaving 8 bases between the germline ends. The CDR3 region is CSARAGANTEAFF. CDR3 nucleotides: TGCAGTGCTAGAGCCGGGGCCAACACTGAAGCTTTCTTT.

V and J are TRBV20-1 and TRBJ1-1, with a weak D call TRBD1 (6 bases). Germline values: CDR1 DFQATT, CDR2 SNEGSKA (reference sequence). This CDR3 comprises 15 residues. The V end lost 1 base, the J end lost 0 bases, and 12 bases lay between the germline ends. This CDR3 reads CSARAPGHLNTEAFF. CDR3 sequence (DNA): TGCAGTGCTAGAGCCCCGGGACACCTGAACACTGAAGCTTTCTTT.

This clonotype was seen at least ten times. The DNA of the CDR3 is TGTGCCAGCCGTGGGACAGGGAGGGAGACCCAGTACTTC. Its translation: CASRGTGRETQYF. The gene calls are TRBV12-3 or TRBV12-4 and TRBJ2-5, with 9 bases identical to TRBD1. CDR3 length: 13 amino acids. The V segment lost 8 bases and the J segment 5 bases; nucleotides outside the gene matches: 6.

This clonotype appeared many times. CDR3 residues: CSARDRVSYEAFF. CDR3 DNA: TGCAGTGCTAGAGATAGGGTGTCCTATGAAGCTTTCTTT. The J gene is TRBJ1-1, the V gene TRBV20-1, with no clear D. V lost 0 bases and J 7 bases, leaving 12 bases between the germline ends. Germline assignment: CDR1 DFQATT and CDR2 SNEGSKA (reference sequence). This CDR3 comprises 13 residues.

At least ten counts were recorded for this clonotype. V and J are TRBV7-2 and TRBJ2-4, with D unclear. CDR3 length equals 15 residues. Germline CDR1 is SGHTA and CDR2 is FQGNSA. The germline V and J ends were trimmed by 5 bases and 1 base, with 12 bases remaining between them. The chain's CDR3 is CASSVVNSAKNIQYF. Here the CDR3 DNA reads TGTGCCAGCAGCGTAGTAAATTCGGCCAAAAACATTCAGTACTTC.

This clonotype has ten or more counts. The rearrangement links TRBV6-1 to TRBJ2-3; the D gene is possibly TRBD1 (5 bases). Germline assignment: CDR1 MNHNS and CDR2 SASEGT. The CDR3 runs to 14 residues. Trimming cost V 6 bases and J 2 bases, with 12 bases left between them. The CDR3 DNA reads as TGTGCCAGCAGCCAGACAGCCCCCACAGATACGCAGTATTTT. Protein: CASSQTAPTDTQYF.

This clonotype has ten or more counts. V is TRBV12-3 or TRBV12-4 and J is TRBJ2-5; 11 nucleotides align to TRBD1. Unmatched junction bases numbered 6, after V lost 4 bases and J lost 5 bases. This CDR3 is built from 15 residues. The DNA of the CDR3 is TGTGCCAGCAGTTGGACAGGGGGCTACGGGGAGACCCAGTACTTC. This gives the protein CASSWTGGYGETQYF.

The V call is TRBV28, the J call TRBJ1-1, with D unresolved. V was trimmed by 2 bases and J by 10 bases, leaving 14 bases between them. This CDR3 is built from 13 residues. CDR1 and CDR2 (germline): MDHEN, SYDVKM. Here the CDR3 reads CASSLEVSGRAFF. The CDR3, as DNA: TGTGCCAGCAGTTTAGAAGTTTCGGGTCGAGCTTTCTTT.

The chain employs TRBV2 and TRBJ1-5; D gene unclear. V gave up 10 bases and J gave up 0 bases, with 16 bases separating them. The CDR3 totals 15 residues. In germline, CDR1 is SNHLY, CDR2 FYNNEI. CDR3 bases: TGTGCCACCAGCTCCGTAGATTATAGCAATCAGCCCCAGCATTTT. Translated, it gives CATSSVDYSNQPQHF.

The J gene is TRBJ1-4, the V gene TRBV27; TRBD1 matches at 7 bases. V lost 6 bases to trimming and J lost 8 bases; unmatched junction nucleotides: 9. The CDR3 extends over 14 amino acids. CDR1 and CDR2 from the germline V gene are MNHEY and SMNVEV (reference sequence). CDR3 loop: CASRAGGKREKLFF. The DNA for the CDR3 is TGTGCCAGCAGGGCAGGGGGGAAGAGAGAAAAACTGTTTTTT.

This clonotype was counted ten times or more. Written as DNA, the CDR3 is TGTGCCAGCGCGCGAGGACTAGCGGTCTCAGATACGCAGTATTTT. Encoded protein: CASARGLAVSDTQYF. V is TRBV7-2 and J is TRBJ2-3; TRBD2 aligns across 10 bases. Trimming took 8 bases from V and 4 from J; bases not matched to a gene: 9. This CDR3 is built from 15 residues. The germline V gene has CDR1 SGHTA and CDR2 FQGNSA.

This clonotype was seen at least ten times. The genes are TRBV3-1 and TRBJ2-7; D unclear. The V gene's germline CDR1 is LGHDT and CDR2 YNNKEL (reference sequence). The length of the CDR3 is 14 residues. Trimming removed 4 bases at V and 1 base at J, with 11 bases between. This chain's CDR3 is CASSRAAPSYEQYF. Here the CDR3 DNA reads TGTGCCAGCAGCCGGGCAGCTCCATCCTACGAGCAGTACTTC.

This clonotype was seen many times. The V and J genes are TRBV20-1 and TRBJ2-5, with 7 bases identical to TRBD1. Germline V lookup: CDR1 DFQATT, CDR2 SNEGSKA (reference sequence). CDR3 length equals 16 residues. V lost 6 bases and J lost 2; bases outside the gene matches: 15. The CDR3: CSATGSWDSNQETQYF. CDR3 DNA: TGCAGTGCCACGGGCAGTTGGGACAGCAATCAAGAGACCCAGTACTTC.

The gene calls are TRBV28 and TRBJ2-7; D is ambiguous. Germline V gene data show CDR1 as MDHEN and CDR2 as SYDVKM. The CDR3 contains 13 residues. The CDR3 DNA reads TGTGGGTGCTCCCGGCCAGTCGACTACGAGCAGTACTTC. This encodes CGCSRPVDYEQYF.

This clonotype was seen ten or more times. V usage is TRBV30 and J usage is TRBJ1-4; D call uncertain. In germline, CDR1 is GTSNPN, CDR2 SVGIG (reference sequence). The V end was cut by 0 bases, the J end by 5 bases, with 7 bases between. The CDR3 loop spans 13 amino acids. CDR3 nucleotide sequence: TGTGCCTGGAGTGTAATGGGGAATGAAAAACTGTTTTTT. Translated: CAWSVMGNEKLFF.